Each of the 27 T cell receptor beta chains below was sequenced from the same sample in a study of vaccination effects on CD4 cells after COVID-19. Before sequencing, viral peptide pools were used by the ViraFEST assay to expand antigen-specific CD4+ T cells. The authors isolated CD4+ T cells after approximately 9 days of culture. Absence of prior SARS-CoV-2 infection characterized the vaccine recipients, who showed negative nucleocapsid antibodies. No antigen has been identified for these receptors. Profiling relied on immunoSEQ multiplex PCR, and the TCRdb table lists in-frame clones only, not all of them. This repertoire shows tens of thousands of clones, around 79% found once; its top ten account for roughly a tenth. Specimen: CD4+ T cells from PBMCs cultured with SARS-CoV-2 spike peptides, collected before COVID-19 vaccination. The source is a human donor who received a COVID-19 vaccine.

The rearrangement joins TRBV7-3 to TRBJ2-3; D not resolved. The CDR3 contains 14 residues. Looked up from germline, CDR1 is SGHTA and CDR2 is FQGTGA. V lost 8 bases, J lost 3 bases, and 15 bases lay in between. DNA for the CDR3: TGTGCCAGCGGTCCAAGTTCACGAACAGATACGCAGTATTTT. Its protein product is CASGPSSRTDTQYF.

The sample holds a few counts of this clone. V is TRBV9 and J is TRBJ2-1; 9 bases map to TRBD2. J gave up 6 bases and V 7 bases, and 8 bases lay outside the gene matches. There are 14 residues in the CDR3. The germline gives CDR1 SGDLS, CDR2 YYNGEE. This CDR3 reads CASASGANSNEQFF. Written as DNA, the CDR3 is TGTGCCAGCGCTAGCGGGGCGAATTCCAATGAGCAGTTCTTC.

This clone was detected once. The chain recombines TRBV18 with TRBJ2-3; no definite D call. This CDR3 region has 11 residues. Germline-derived CDR1 and CDR2 are KGHSH and LQKENI. V lost 5 bases, J lost 6 bases, and 6 bases lay in between. The CDR3 loop reads CASSLQDTQYF. CDR3 nucleotide sequence: TGTGCCAGCTCATTACAGGATACGCAGTATTTT.

This chain links TRBV7-2 with TRBJ2-7, with D perhaps TRBD1 (5 bases). This CDR3 is built from 13 residues. V was clipped by 5 bases and J by 9 bases, with 17 bases between them. The germline V gene has CDR1 SGHTA and CDR2 FQGNSA. The CDR3 is CASSIRAGDAQYV. Here the CDR3 DNA reads TGTGCCAGCAGCATCAGGGCAGGAGACGCGCAGTACGTC.

V and J are TRBV21-1 and TRBJ1-1; TRBD1 was called by the table and not checked on the DNA. TRBV21-1 is a listed pseudogene. The CDR3 sequence is 16 residues long. The CDR3 sequence: CASSKLGQGENTEAFF. The DNA of the CDR3 is TGTGCCAGCAGCAAATTGGGACAGGGGGAGAACACTGAAGCTTTCTTT.

The chain carries TRBV3-1 (or the pseudogene TRBV3-2) and TRBJ2-6; D unresolved. V gave up 4 bases and J gave up 6 bases, with 4 bases separating them. This CDR3 contains 12 residues. The germline CDR1 and CDR2 sequences are LGHDT and YNNKEL (reference sequence). The CDR3 here is CASSPLANVLTF. As DNA, the CDR3 is TGTGCCAGCAGCCCTTTGGCCAACGTCCTGACTTTC.

The chain carries TRBV24-1 and TRBJ2-4, with 9 bases lining up with TRBD1. V lost 0 bases to trimming and J lost 0 bases; unmatched junction nucleotides: 8. The CDR3 totals 19 residues. Germline CDR1 reads KGHDR; CDR2 reads SFDVKD. In nucleotides, the CDR3 is TGTGCCACCAGTGATTTGAGGGACAGGGAGACCTTAGCCAAAAACATTCAGTACTTC. Translated, it gives CATSDLRDRETLAKNIQYF.

The rearrangement joins TRBV7-2 to TRBJ1-2, with D unresolved. V shed 1 base and J shed 0 bases, with 15 bases lying between them. The germline CDR1 and CDR2 sequences are SGHTA and FQGNSA. This CDR3 is 17 amino acids long. The chain's CDR3 is CASSLVVETPANYGYTF. CDR3 nucleotide sequence: TGTGCCAGCAGCTTAGTAGTAGAGACTCCAGCTAACTATGGCTACACCTTC.

This clone was counted a few times. The genes are TRBV9 and TRBJ1-6; D call uncertain. Germline CDR1 and CDR2: SGDLS and YYNGEE. The V end lost 3 bases, the J end lost 0 bases, and 7 bases lay between the germline ends. The CDR3 contains 15 residues. For the CDR3, the DNA is TGTGCCAGCAGCGCTGCTAGCTCCTATAATTCACCCCTCCACTTT. This sequence encodes CASSAASSYNSPLHF.

The chain combines TRBV6-5 with TRBJ2-2; D tentatively reads TRBD1 or TRBD2 (6 bases each). Between the trimmed V and J ends, which lost 6 bases and 5 bases, there was a span of 13 bases. CDR1 and CDR2 (germline): MNHEY, SVGAGI. The CDR3 covers 14 residues. This CDR3 reads CASSHGGGTGELFF. The CDR3 nucleotides are TGTGCCAGCAGCCACGGAGGGGGTACCGGGGAGCTGTTTTTT.

J is TRBJ2-3 and V is TRBV2; tentatively, D is TRBD1 (5 bases). V was cut by 3 bases and J by 0 bases, with 10 bases left in between. The CDR3 has 15 residues. The germline CDR1 and CDR2 sequences are SNHLY and FYNNEI. The CDR3 protein is CASSDRAGSTDTQYF. The DNA for the CDR3 is TGTGCCAGCAGTGATCGGGCAGGGAGCACAGATACGCAGTATTTT.

This clone was observed a few times. V usage is TRBV30 and J usage is TRBJ1-1; the D is unclear. V lost 0 bases, J lost 0 bases, and 14 bases lay in between. This CDR3 region has 16 residues. Germline V gene lookup returns CDR1 GTSNPN and CDR2 SVGIG (reference sequence). CDR3 bases: TGTGCCTGGAGTGTTTCCCGGACGGATCTGAACACTGAAGCTTTCTTT. This codes for CAWSVSRTDLNTEAFF.

The chain employs TRBV6-2 or TRBV6-3 and TRBJ2-7, with 8 bases identical to TRBD1. V trimming: 2 bases; J trimming: 2 bases; junction bases outside the gene matches: 5. This CDR3 region has 15 residues. Per the germline V gene, CDR1 is MNHEY and CDR2 is SVGEGT. CDR3 sequence (DNA): TGTGCCAGCAGTTACCGGACAGGGAGTCCCTACGAGCAGTACGTC. Translated: CASSYRTGSPYEQYV.

The chain links TRBV24-1 to TRBJ2-2; a weak D match, TRBD2 (6 bases). The CDR3 is 17 residues long. The germline V and J ends were trimmed by 2 bases and 0 bases, with 12 bases remaining between them. CDR1 is KGHDR and CDR2 is SFDVKD in the germline V gene. The CDR3 region is CATSDSLGGANTGELFF. As DNA, the CDR3 is TGTGCCACCAGTGATTCCCTAGGAGGGGCGAACACCGGGGAGCTGTTTTTT.

The chain links TRBV6-2 or TRBV6-3 to TRBJ2-7, with TRBD1 matching over 9 bases. The CDR3 contains 14 residues. V gave up 5 bases and J gave up 3 bases; unmatched junction bases: 5. Germline CDR1 reads MNHEY; CDR2 reads SVGEGT. CDR3: CASSLRDRVYEQYV. CDR3 bases: TGTGCCAGCAGTCTCCGGGACAGGGTCTACGAGCAGTACGTC.

The CDR3 sequence is CASGLWGAGTDTQYF. The CDR3 DNA is TGTGCTAGTGGTTTGTGGGGGGCCGGCACAGATACGCAGTATTTT. J is TRBJ2-3 and V is TRBV12-5; D possibly matches TRBD1 or TRBD2 (6 bases each). The germline V gene has CDR1 LGHNT and CDR2 FRNRAP. The germline V and J ends were trimmed by 2 bases and 1 base, with 10 bases remaining between them. The CDR3 runs to 15 residues.

The V call is TRBV6-2 or TRBV6-3, the J call TRBJ1-5; perhaps TRBD1 as D (5 bases). The CDR3 runs to 17 residues. V gave up 4 bases and J gave up 0 bases, with 16 bases separating them. Germline CDR1 MNHEY, CDR2 SVGEGT. DNA for the CDR3: TGTGCCAGCAGTTTCTGGGGGAAGGGCTATAGCAATCAGCCCCAGCATTTT. Translated, it gives CASSFWGKGYSNQPQHF.

Only a few counts were recorded for this clone. The gene calls are TRBV9 and TRBJ1-1; D not certain. The CDR3 totals 15 residues. The ends were cut back, 4 bases at V and 1 base at J, with 14 bases in the middle. Germline loops: CDR1 SGDLS, CDR2 YYNGEE. CDR3 residues: CASSPTETRNTEAFF. In nucleotides, the CDR3 is TGTGCCAGCAGCCCAACCGAGACAAGGAACACTGAAGCTTTCTTT.

This chain connects TRBV1 to TRBJ2-7. TRBV1 is listed as a pseudogene. CDR3 size: 14 residues. The CDR3 loop is CTSSQARGDYEQYV. The CDR3 DNA reads as TGCACCAGCAGCCAAGCAAGGGGGGACTACGAGCAGTACGTC.

V is TRBV12-3 or TRBV12-4 and J is TRBJ1-3; D call uncertain. V lost 7 bases, J lost 4 bases, and 2 bases lay in between. The CDR3 has 10 residues. The CDR3 sequence: CASTGNTIYF. The CDR3 DNA follows: TGTGCCAGCACCGGAAACACCATATATTTT.

The chain carries TRBV5-1 and TRBJ1-1; unclear D gene. This CDR3 is built from 16 residues. V was trimmed by 0 bases and J by 1 base, leaving 13 bases between them. Germline V lookup: CDR1 SGHRS, CDR2 YFSETQ. Here the CDR3 reads CASSLDTSIGNTEAFF. CDR3 DNA sequence: TGCGCCAGCAGCTTGGATACCTCGATAGGGAACACTGAAGCTTTCTTT. The full variable domain, with the rest looked up from reference TRBV5-1 and TRBJ1-1, is KAGVTQTPRYLIKTRGQQVTLSCSPISGHRSVSWYQQTPGQGLQFLFEYFSETQRNKGNFPGRFSGRQFSNSRSEMNVSTLELGDSALYLCASSLDTSIGNTEAFFGQGTRLTVV.

The chain has TRBV5-8 and TRBJ1-2; D not resolved. The germline V and J ends were trimmed by 2 bases and 4 bases, with 9 bases remaining between them. The CDR3 spans 13 residues. Germline V gives CDR1 SGHTS, CDR2 YDEGEE. CDR3 protein: CASSFLAPYGYTF. For the CDR3, the DNA is TGTGCCAGCAGCTTCCTTGCGCCCTATGGCTACACCTTC.

The chain links TRBV7-2 to TRBJ1-6; a weak D match, TRBD1 (5 bases). CDR3 size: 13 residues. The ends were cut back, 1 base at V and 10 bases at J, with 8 bases in the middle. Germline V CDR1 and CDR2: SGHTA, FQGNSA. The CDR3 DNA sequence: TGTGCCAGCAGCTTAGAACGGGACTCACCCCTCCACTTT. This translates into CASSLERDSPLHF.

The chain recombines TRBV27 with TRBJ1-6; unclear D gene. V was pared by 4 bases and J by 2 bases, with 12 bases between. CDR1 is MNHEY and CDR2 is SMNVEV in the germline V gene (reference sequence). This CDR3 is 16 amino acids long. For the CDR3, the DNA is TGTGCCAGCAGTTCGGGCCAGAGGGCCTATAATTCACCCCTCCACTTT. This codes for CASSSGQRAYNSPLHF.

The rearrangement uses TRBV29-1 and TRBJ1-1; TRBD1 might be the D (6 bases). Trimming took off 1 base at V and 5 bases at J, with 17 bases between the two ends. The germline gives CDR1 SQVTM, CDR2 ANQGSEA. There are 15 residues in the CDR3. The CDR3 spells CSVEVPGARTTEAFF. DNA for the CDR3: TGCAGCGTTGAAGTCCCGGGGGCTCGGACGACTGAAGCTTTCTTT.

The chain links TRBV14 to TRBJ2-5; no definite D call. The germline V gene encodes CDR1 SGHDN and CDR2 FVKESK. V was pared by 0 bases and J by 4 bases, with 12 bases between. The CDR3 runs 15 residues. The CDR3 DNA is TGTGCCAGCAGCCAAGAAAGTAGACATAGAGAGACCCAGTACTTC. It is translated as CASSQESRHRETQYF.

The chain uses TRBV14 and TRBJ2-3; 9 bases fit TRBD2. Germline V gene lookup returns CDR1 SGHDN and CDR2 FVKESK. The CDR3 contains 14 residues. V was clipped by 1 base and J by 14 bases; unmatched bases: 10. CDR3 bases: TGTGCCAGCAGCCAAGGGGATAGGGGACTAGCCCGGTATTTT. This codes for CASSQGDRGLARYF.